This T cell receptor beta chain was profiled in a study of monozygotic twins with cystic fibrosis. Study-level information: With around 14 PCR cycles, barcoded libraries came from approximately 2.7 micrograms of fragmented DNA. Overall study results and limits: In 13 of 16 pairs, V gene usage was closest to the co-twin's. Median Simpson clonality of about 0.01 suggested naive T cells predominated. Monozygotic CF twins shared more identical nucleotide clonotypes than unrelated patients.

Looked up from germline, CDR1 is LGHNA and CDR2 is YSLEER. The V end was cut by 0 bases, the J end by 1 base, with 13 bases between. The CDR3 spans 18 residues. Assay used: immunoSEQ multiplex PCR; TCRdb lists only in-frame clones, some missing. Of 15,000 to 20,000 clones in the sample, nearly 98% were seen once. Concerning this clone: Its target is unknown.

The origin of this receptor is a young woman with cystic fibrosis. Material for sequencing was blood. The gene calls are TRBV4-3 and TRBJ2-6; weak D call: TRBD1 (5 bases). In nucleotides, the CDR3 is TGCGCCAGCAGCCAAGATCAGGGTACAATTTCTGGGGCCAACGTCCTGACTTTC. Amino acid sequence: CASSQDQGTISGANVLTF.